The present TCR beta chain was sequenced within a study of blood T cell repertoires in COVID-19. In the study's own analysis: Amplification of reference gene primers provided the estimated nucleated cell counts. Profiled with immunoSEQ multiplex PCR; TCRdb holds only in-frame clones, not every one. The DNA was the basis for D and trimming; V, J and clone size are from that table. The sample lists over 400,000 clones; approximately 83% were seen once. Germline lookup yields CDR1 ENHRY and CDR2 SYGVKD. There are 16 residues in the CDR3. V lost 2 bases and J 7 bases, leaving 18 bases between the germline ends.

This sequence originates from a human donor in a cohort sampled during active COVID-19. The chain employs TRBV10-3 and TRBJ2-4; D perhaps matches TRBD1 (7 bases). The specimen sequenced was peripheral blood. The CDR3 sequence is CAISEPSGGGRNIQYF. As DNA, the CDR3 is TGTGCCATCAGTGAGCCGTCAGGGGGTGGGAGGAACATTCAGTACTTC.